This TCR beta chain was observed in a study of T cells after posttransplantation cyclophosphamide. Study-level results: Later blood repertoires were often dominated by clones from the donor CD8+ memory compartment. Recipient CMV seropositivity and CMV reactivation strongly tracked TRB clonality. Skin or GI-infiltrating T cells shared few TRB sequences with blood.

Assay: immunoSEQ multiplex PCR; the TCRdb copy retains only in-frame clones and omits some. Here the sample spans fewer than 20,000 clones, less than 95% being singletons. The naive gate required viable CD3+CD4+ or CD3+CD8+ cells with CCR7+CD45RA+CD45RO-CD95-CD27+CD28+ phenotype. Points on this clone: The antigen is not known.

The sample taken for sequencing was naive CD4+ T cells sorted from blood. The receptor was isolated from a woman in her fifties or sixties in good health and a related stem cell transplant donor.

The DNA for the CDR3 is TGTGCCATCAGTGAGTCGAGGGGGGGTGGGGACACTGAAGCTTTCTTT. This encodes CAISESRGGGDTEAFF. The chain is built from TRBV10-3 and TRBJ1-1, with D perhaps TRBD1 (6 bases). CDR3 length: 16 amino acids. V shed 0 bases and J shed 3 bases, with 14 bases lying between them. CDR1 is ENHRY and CDR2 is SYGVKD in the germline V gene.